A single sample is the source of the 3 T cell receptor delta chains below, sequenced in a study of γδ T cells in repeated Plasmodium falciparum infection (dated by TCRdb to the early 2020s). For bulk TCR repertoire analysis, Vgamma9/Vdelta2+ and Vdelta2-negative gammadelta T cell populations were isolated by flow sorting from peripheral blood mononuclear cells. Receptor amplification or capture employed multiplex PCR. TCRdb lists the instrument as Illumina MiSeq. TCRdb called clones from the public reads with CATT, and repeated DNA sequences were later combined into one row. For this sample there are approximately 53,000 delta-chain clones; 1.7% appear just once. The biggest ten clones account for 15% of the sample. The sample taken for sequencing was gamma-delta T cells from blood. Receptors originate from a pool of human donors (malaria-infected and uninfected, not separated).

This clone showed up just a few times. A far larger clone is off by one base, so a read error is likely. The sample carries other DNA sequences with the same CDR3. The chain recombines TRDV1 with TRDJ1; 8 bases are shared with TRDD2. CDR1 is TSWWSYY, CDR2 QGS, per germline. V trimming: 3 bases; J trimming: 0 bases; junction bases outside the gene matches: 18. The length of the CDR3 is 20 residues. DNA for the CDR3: TGTGCTCTTGGGGACCCCCAATCTTCCTACCCTCACCCGTACACCGATAAACTCATCTTT. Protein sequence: CALGDPQSSYPHPYTDKLIF.

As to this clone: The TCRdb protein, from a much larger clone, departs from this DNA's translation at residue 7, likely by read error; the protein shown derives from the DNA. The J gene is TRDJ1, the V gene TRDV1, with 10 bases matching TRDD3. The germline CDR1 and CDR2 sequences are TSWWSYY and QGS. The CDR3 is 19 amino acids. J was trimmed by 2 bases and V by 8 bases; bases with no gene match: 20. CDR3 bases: TGTGCTCTTATCATTACCCGTGGTTATTTACTGGGGGATACCGATAAACTCATCTTT. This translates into CALIITRGYLLGDTDKLIF.

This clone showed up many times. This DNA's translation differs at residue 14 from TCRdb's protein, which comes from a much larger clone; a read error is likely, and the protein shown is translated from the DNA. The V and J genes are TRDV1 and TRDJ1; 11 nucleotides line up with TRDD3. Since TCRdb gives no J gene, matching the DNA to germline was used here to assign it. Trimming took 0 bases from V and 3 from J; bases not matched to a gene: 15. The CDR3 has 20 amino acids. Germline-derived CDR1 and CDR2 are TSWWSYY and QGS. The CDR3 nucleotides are TGTGCTCTTGGGGAACTGATCCTCTCCCTCTGGGGGATACAACCCGATAAACTCATCTTT. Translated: CALGELILSLWGIQPDKLIF.